These 8 T cell receptor beta chains share one sample of origin, sequenced in a study of cytomegalovirus exposure and HLA in healthy donors. TCRdb's copy holds only in-frame clones and misses some; the assay was immunoSEQ multiplex PCR. The repertoire holds around 300,000 clones, with 70% to 90% as singletons. Sequencing used PBMCs. These TCRs come from a woman aged 18-29 years in good health and CMV-seronegative.

V usage is TRBV5-6 and J usage is TRBJ2-5; TRBD2 matches 14 bases. Germline assignment: CDR1 SGHDT and CDR2 YYEEEE. Unmatched junction bases numbered 9, after V lost 0 bases and J lost 5 bases. This CDR3 spans 18 amino acids. The CDR3 loop reads CASSLELGLAGVRETQYF. CDR3 coding DNA: TGTGCCAGCAGCTTGGAACTGGGACTAGCGGGAGTTAGGGAGACCCAGTACTTC.

This clone occurred once. V gene TRBV28 combines with J gene TRBJ2-5, with D maybe TRBD2 (6 bases). The CDR3 has 15 amino acids. V shed 3 bases and J shed 5 bases, with 16 bases lying between them. Germline V lookup: CDR1 MDHEN, CDR2 SYDVKM. The DNA for the CDR3 is TGTGCCAGCAGTTTCCCTCGGGGGAGTGGCGAGACCCAGTACTTC. This sequence encodes CASSFPRGSGETQYF. Drawing the rest from reference TRBV28 and TRBJ2-5, the complete variable domain is DVKVTQSSRYLVKRTGEKVFLECVQDMDHENMFWYRQDPGLGLRLIYFSYDVKMKEKGDIPEGYSVSREKKERFSLILESASTNQTSMYLCASSFPRGSGETQYFGPGTRLLVL.

The CDR3 nucleotides are TGTGCCAGCTCACCATATCGTCGGGAATTTACCTACGAGCAGTACTTC. This encodes CASSPYRREFTYEQYF. This chain connects TRBV18 to TRBJ2-7, with a tentative D call TRBD2 (5 bases). The CDR3 loop spans 16 amino acids. The germline V gene encodes CDR1 KGHSH and CDR2 LQKENI. Trimming cost V 2 bases and J 2 bases, with 16 bases left between them.

This clone has just a few counts. This sample also contains other DNA sequences that code for the same CDR3. The V and J genes are TRBV9 and TRBJ2-3; D remains unclear. The V gene lost 0 bases and the J gene lost 0 bases, with 2 bases spanning the gap. CDR1 SGDLS and CDR2 YYNGEE come from the germline V gene. CDR3 length: 13 residues. CDR3: CASSVASTDTQYF. The DNA for the CDR3 is TGTGCCAGCAGCGTAGCTAGCACAGATACGCAGTATTTT.

The V gene is TRBV28, the J gene TRBJ1-6, with a possible D match to TRBD1 (5 bases). Looked up from germline, CDR1 is MDHEN and CDR2 is SYDVKM. This CDR3 spans 17 amino acids. The V and J ends lost 2 bases and 8 bases respectively, with 19 bases between them. The CDR3 sequence: CASSLARAGRMDSPLHF. CDR3 nucleotides: TGTGCCAGCAGTTTAGCGCGGGCAGGGAGGATGGATTCACCCCTCCACTTT.

The chain uses TRBV7-2 and TRBJ2-2, with TRBD1 matching 9 bases. Trimming cost V 2 bases and J 4 bases; bases outside gene matches: 8. This CDR3 comprises 17 residues. Germline values: CDR1 SGHTA, CDR2 FQGNSA. Here the CDR3 DNA reads TGTGCCAGCAGCTTAACCGGGACAGGGTATGGCACCGGGGAGCTGTTTTTT. Translation gives CASSLTGTGYGTGELFF. The full variable domain, its missing parts supplied by reference TRBV7-2 and TRBJ2-2, is GAGVSQSPSNKVTEKGKDVELRCDPISGHTALYWYRQSLGQGLEFLIYFQGNSAPDKSGLPSDRFSAERTGGSVSTLTIQRTQQEDSAVYLCASSLTGTGYGTGELFFGEGSRLTVL.

The gene calls are TRBV6-5 and TRBJ2-1, with D possibly TRBD1 on 6 matching bases. V was clipped by 6 bases and J by 10 bases, with 19 bases between them. CDR1 and CDR2 (germline): MNHEY, SVGAGI. The CDR3 contains 14 residues. The chain's CDR3 is CASREQQGAGEQFF. The CDR3 DNA sequence: TGTGCCAGCAGGGAGCAACAGGGAGCAGGGGAGCAGTTCTTC.

This clone was counted a few times. The V and J genes are TRBV28 and TRBJ2-7; D perhaps matches TRBD1 (5 bases). From germline, CDR1 is MDHEN and CDR2 SYDVKM. Between the trimmed V and J ends, which lost 5 bases and 4 bases, there was a span of 18 bases. The CDR3 is made up of 15 amino acids. Here the CDR3 DNA reads TGTGCCAGCAGTAACCCCTTGGGGCTCCTATACGAGCAGTACTTC. Protein: CASSNPLGLLYEQYF.